Shown below are 8 T cell receptor beta chains from a single sample sequenced in a study of cytomegalovirus exposure and HLA in healthy donors. PCR was performed using 60 Vbeta and 13 Jbeta primers. Only in-frame clones appear in the TCRdb table, and some are missing; sequencing was by immunoSEQ multiplex PCR. The sample records more than 85,000 clones, 83% being singletons. The specimen was PBMCs. These receptors originate from a man aged 35 to 55 in good health and CMV-seronegative.

The genes are TRBV19 and TRBJ2-1; D possibly corresponds to TRBD1 (5 bases). Germline CDR1 reads LNHDA; CDR2 reads SQIVND (reference sequence). CDR3 length: 17 amino acids. V was shortened by 7 bases and J by 0 bases, with 19 bases between the two germline ends. The CDR3 region has the DNA TGTGCCAGTACGAGGATGGTAGGGGCAGACTCCTACAATGAGCAGTTCTTC. Protein: CASTRMVGADSYNEQFF.

This chain links TRBV7-2 with TRBJ2-3, with 12 nucleotides matching TRBD2. Germline-derived CDR1 and CDR2 are SGHTA and FQGNSA. This CDR3 comprises 14 residues. V gave up 3 bases and J gave up 6 bases; unmatched junction bases: 1. CDR3 DNA: TGTGCCAGCAGCTTGGGGACTAGCGGGGATACGCAGTATTTT. Translating it yields CASSLGTSGDTQYF.

The chain joins TRBV7-3 to TRBJ1-1; D is perhaps TRBD1 (6 bases). The CDR3 is made up of 13 amino acids. The germline V gene has CDR1 SGHTA and CDR2 FQGTGA. V lost 5 bases to trimming and J lost 1 base, with 8 bases between them. The CDR3, as DNA: TGTGCCAGCAGCCAGACAGGGAACACTGAAGCTTTCTTT. This gives the protein CASSQTGNTEAFF.

The chain uses TRBV9 and TRBJ1-1; maybe TRBD1 (6 bases). Germline values: CDR1 SGDLS, CDR2 YYNGEE. This CDR3 contains 17 residues. Trimming shortened V by 4 bases and J by 1 base, and 20 bases separated the two germline ends. CDR3 in DNA: TGTGCCAGCAGCACTTCCCCGAGGGGGAGAGAGAACACTGAAGCTTTCTTT. Its translation: CASSTSPRGRENTEAFF.

This clone has a handful of counts. The V gene is TRBV6-5, the J gene TRBJ1-2; 7 positions match TRBD1. CDR1 and CDR2 from the germline V gene are MNHEY and SVGAGI. After removal of 6 bases from V and 6 bases from J, the junction contained 7 bases not matched to a gene. The CDR3 sequence is 13 residues long. The CDR3 bases are TGTGCCAGCAGGTTAAGGGGGCTCCATGGCTACACCTTC. This gives the protein CASRLRGLHGYTF.

The chain recombines TRBV10-3 with TRBJ2-3; 13 positions match TRBD2. The V gene end was trimmed by 11 bases and the J gene end by 4 bases; junction bases not matched to a gene: 12. In germline, CDR1 is ENHRY, CDR2 SYGVKD. This CDR3 contains 16 residues. The CDR3 sequence is CAGGSTSGGAADTQYF. The CDR3 region has the DNA TGTGCCGGGGGGTCTACTAGCGGGGGGGCCGCAGATACGCAGTATTTT.

The V and J genes are TRBV7-3 and TRBJ2-3; 9 nucleotides agree with TRBD2. Unmatched junction bases numbered 12, after V lost 5 bases and J lost 0 bases. CDR1 SGHTA and CDR2 FQGTGA come from the germline V gene. The CDR3 contains 18 residues. The CDR3 reads CASSPQSGGSTSTDTQYF. The CDR3 coding sequence is TGTGCCAGCAGCCCCCAAAGCGGGGGGTCCACTAGCACAGATACGCAGTATTTT.

The chain has TRBV7-2 and TRBJ2-5; maybe TRBD2 (6 bases). The CDR3 length is 15 residues. V was pared by 3 bases and J by 1 base, with 12 bases between. The V gene's germline CDR1 is SGHTA and CDR2 FQGNSA. In nucleotides, the CDR3 is TGTGCCAGCAGCTTCGTTCCGGGGGTCCAAGAGACCCAGTACTTC. Translated: CASSFVPGVQETQYF. The full variable domain, completed using reference TRBV7-2 and TRBJ2-5, is GAGVSQSPSNKVTEKGKDVELRCDPISGHTALYWYRQSLGQGLEFLIYFQGNSAPDKSGLPSDRFSAERTGGSVSTLTIQRTQQEDSAVYLCASSFVPGVQETQYFGPGTRLLVL.